This T cell receptor (beta chain) originates from a study of shared clonotypes between healthy human individuals (dated by TCRdb to 2020 to 2021). Describing the broader study: Three men and a couple of women, aged 18 to 49 years, made up the cohort. For each donor, CD4 naive and CD4 memory were each run on three plates, CD8 naive on two plates, and CD8 memory on one plate. Each donor's leukapheresis produced roughly between about 0.9 and 9.5 billion PBMCs. To estimate repertoire size and how much clonotype sharing occurs between individuals, the study deeply sequenced the blood TCR repertoires of 5 or 6 healthy adults. To increase sequencing depth and limit assay-specific biases, different laboratories used diverse techniques to prepare libraries and sequence TCR repertoires.

The germline V gene sets CDR1 to LGHNA and CDR2 to YSLEER. V lost 4 bases and J lost 5 bases, and the count of bases not matched to a germline gene is 9. The CDR3 sequence holds 15 residues, the cysteine and phenylalanine included. CDR3 DNA is the only sequence kept; it has 45 bases, read in frame from the first base. Using the deep immunoSEQ assay, TCR CDR3 regions were amplified from genomic DNA by multiplex PCR. Genomic DNA extracted from each cell subset was distributed evenly over all wells of several immunoSEQ 96-well plates, and each plate served as one replicate. Each replicate PCR for sorted subsets received roughly 0.2 ug genomic DNA, equal to 30,000 or so T cell genomes. Purified libraries were quantified with a Qubit 3.0 fluorometer, sized on a Bioanalyzer 2100, and re-quantified with the KAPA Library Quantification kit. Every immunoSEQ 96-well plate was sequenced on a separate single-read 150-cycle Illumina NextSeq 550 flow cell. The original pipeline was this. The immunoSEQ output contained only junctional sequences without quality scores, so filtering could not match that applied to full-length reads. To assign V/J genes and CDR3, sequences were annotated against IMGT germline references using PyIR, a Python wrapper for IgBLAST v1.9. Reads were removed for weak V/J assignments (E-value above 1e-6), missing CDR3, stop codons, out-of-frame junctions, or ambiguous translated residues. A V3J clonotype was defined by an identical inferred V gene, J gene, and CDR3 amino acid sequence. The percentage overlap between two repertoires was calculated by dividing the number of shared unique clonotypes by the size of the smaller repertoire. Three approaches were used to assess repertoire richness: RTK rarefaction, the Chao1 estimator, and Recon v2.1 estimates of unobserved clonotypes. Generation probabilities for all TCRbeta clonotypes obtained by the gDNA method from four donors were computed using OLGA. The source is immuneACCESS, and TCRdb retained only in-frame sequences with V and J called. Part of the clones is not carried over; for the studies checked, unresolved V genes explain less than half of this, and the remainder is unexplained. Clone size and V and J calls were adopted from that table, with D and trimming inferred from the DNA. This sample has about 2.4 million clones in its table, and 80% to 95% of those were observed once. Clones ranked in the top ten supply about 0.38% of the sample.

Donors were healthy HIV-negative adults with no recently reported acute infections or vaccinations. Only Caucasian adults living in Nashville, Tennessee, USA were represented among the donors. CD4+ T cells were enriched by magnetic negative selection; naive cells were then positively selected on CD45RA, and the negative fraction formed the memory subset. After blood collection by leukapheresis, PBMCs were isolated using Ficoll-Histopaque density gradient centrifugation and then cryopreserved in the vapor phase of liquid nitrogen. Analytical flow cytometry was used to check the purity and quantity of every magnetically sorted T cell population. Genomic DNA was isolated from every sorted fraction and measured by UV absorbance on a Nanodrop 2000c. Comments on this clone: This receptor's antigen is unknown. No base quality values were provided; no much bigger clone lies one nucleotide off.

General findings and caveats noted by the study authors: Higher generation probabilities were observed for clonotypes shared by all four sorted-subset donors than for non-shared clonotypes. Incomplete sequencing was indicated by rarefaction of sorted-subset datasets, despite the large sequencing depth. Naive subsets generally had larger estimated clonotype richness than memory subsets. The genetic and exposure-history diversity represented was limited by the small number of donors. Based on pairwise subsampling, the degree of clonotype sharing among donors was expected to be affected by sequencing depth. About 5% of naive CD4, 3% to 4% of naive CD8, about 2.4% of memory CD4, and 0.4% of memory CD8 clonotypes were shared across several donors. Only blood was sampled, and tissue TCR repertoires likely differ from those in blood.

This receptor was identified in a young man in good health. Some clones in this sample may be carry-over from other donors' samples. The sequencing input was naive CD4+ T cells from PBMCs. Reading the label with the study, this specimen's cell subset or site is: CD45RA+ positively selected. This receptor chain uses TRBV4-3 and TRBJ1-2, with 8 middle bases fitting TRBD1. Here is the DNA: TGCGCCAGCAGCCCTGAACAGGGGGGGACTTATGGCTACACCTTC. The encoded protein is CASSPEQGGTYGYTF.